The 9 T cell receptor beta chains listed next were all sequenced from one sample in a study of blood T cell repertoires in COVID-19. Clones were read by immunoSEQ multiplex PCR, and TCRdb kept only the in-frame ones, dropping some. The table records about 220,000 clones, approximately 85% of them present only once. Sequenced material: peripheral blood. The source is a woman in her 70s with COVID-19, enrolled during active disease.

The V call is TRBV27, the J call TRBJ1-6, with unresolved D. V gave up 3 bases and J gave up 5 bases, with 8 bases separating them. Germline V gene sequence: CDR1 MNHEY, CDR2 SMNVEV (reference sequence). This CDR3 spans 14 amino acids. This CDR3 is CASSLLGNNSPLHF. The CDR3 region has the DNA TGTGCCAGCAGTTTGTTGGGCAATAATTCACCCCTCCACTTT.

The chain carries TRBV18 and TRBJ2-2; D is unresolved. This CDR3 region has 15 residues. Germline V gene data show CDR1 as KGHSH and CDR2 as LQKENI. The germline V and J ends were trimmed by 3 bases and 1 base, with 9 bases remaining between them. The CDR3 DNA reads TGTGCCAGCTCACCCGCGGCTCGGAACACCGGGGAGCTGTTTTTT. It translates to CASSPAARNTGELFF.

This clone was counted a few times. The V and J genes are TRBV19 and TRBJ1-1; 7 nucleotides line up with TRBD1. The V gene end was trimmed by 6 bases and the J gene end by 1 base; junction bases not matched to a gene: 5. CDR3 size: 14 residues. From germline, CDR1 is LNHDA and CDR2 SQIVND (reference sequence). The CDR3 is CASRRGQTNTEAFF. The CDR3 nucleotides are TGTGCCAGTAGAAGGGGACAGACGAACACTGAAGCTTTCTTT.

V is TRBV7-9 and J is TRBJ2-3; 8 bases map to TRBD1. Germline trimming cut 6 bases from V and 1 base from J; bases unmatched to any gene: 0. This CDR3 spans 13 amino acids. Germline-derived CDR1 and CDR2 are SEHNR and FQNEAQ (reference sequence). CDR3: CASRDRGTDTQYF. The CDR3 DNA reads TGTGCCAGCAGGGACAGGGGCACAGATACGCAGTATTTT.

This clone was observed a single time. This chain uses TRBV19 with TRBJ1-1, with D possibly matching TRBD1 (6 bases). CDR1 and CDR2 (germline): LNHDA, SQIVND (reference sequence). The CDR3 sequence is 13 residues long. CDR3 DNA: TGTGCGACGCGGGGGGCGCCTGACACTGAAGCTTTCTTT. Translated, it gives CATRGAPDTEAFF.

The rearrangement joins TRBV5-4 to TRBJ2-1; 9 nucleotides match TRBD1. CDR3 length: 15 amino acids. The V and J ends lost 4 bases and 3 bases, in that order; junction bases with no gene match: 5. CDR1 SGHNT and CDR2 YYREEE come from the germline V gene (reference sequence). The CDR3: CASSPRQGVYNEQFF. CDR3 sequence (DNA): TGTGCCAGCAGCCCCCGACAGGGGGTCTACAATGAGCAGTTCTTC.

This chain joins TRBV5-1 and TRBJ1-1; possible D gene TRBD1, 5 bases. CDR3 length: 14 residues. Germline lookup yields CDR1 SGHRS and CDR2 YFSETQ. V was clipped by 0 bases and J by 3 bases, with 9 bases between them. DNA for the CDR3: TGCGCCAGCAGCTTGGAGTCAGGGCACACTGAAGCTTTCTTT. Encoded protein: CASSLESGHTEAFF.

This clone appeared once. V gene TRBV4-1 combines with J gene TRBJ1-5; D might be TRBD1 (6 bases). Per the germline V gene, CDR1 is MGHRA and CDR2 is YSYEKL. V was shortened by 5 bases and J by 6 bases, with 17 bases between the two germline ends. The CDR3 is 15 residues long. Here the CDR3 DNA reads TGCGCCAGCAGCAGTGTCCGGGACATAAGTCAGCCCCAGCATTTT. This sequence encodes CASSSVRDISQPQHF.

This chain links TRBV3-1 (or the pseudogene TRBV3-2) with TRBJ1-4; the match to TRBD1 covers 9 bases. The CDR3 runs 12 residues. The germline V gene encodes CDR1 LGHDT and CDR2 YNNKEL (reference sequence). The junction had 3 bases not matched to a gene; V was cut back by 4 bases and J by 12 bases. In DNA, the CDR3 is TGTGCCAGCAGCCTATGGACAGGGGAACTGTTTTTT. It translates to CASSLWTGELFF.